This T cell receptor beta chain is drawn from a study of Tregs in tolerant kidney transplant recipients. Points from the study as a whole: Biological reproducibility was not directly addressed, but technical replication error appeared minimal.

With V trimmed by 0 bases and J by 7 bases, 4 bases remained unmatched. Germline CDR1 is SGHRS and CDR2 is YFSETQ. This CDR3 comprises 15 residues. The table lists this clone with a count of one. What it recognizes is unknown. Here immunoSEQ multiplex PCR was the method, and the copy in TCRdb shows in-frame clones only, minus some. The sample has about 110,000 clones; 90% are singletons. The chain recombines TRBV5-1 with TRBJ2-1; the match to TRBD1 covers 10 bases. The clonotype comes from a human donor who received a combined kidney and bone marrow transplant. The sequences come from CD4+ T cells from blood, collected before the transplant. The CDR3 here is CASSLVGTGVNEQFF. The DNA for the CDR3 is TGCGCCAGCAGCTTGGTTGGGACAGGGGTAAATGAGCAGTTCTTC.